The 17 T cell receptor beta chains reported below all come from one sample, sequenced in a study of cytotoxic CD8 clonotypes in ibrutinib-treated CLL. TCRdb's copy holds only in-frame clones and misses some; the assay was immunoSEQ multiplex PCR. The sample consists of roughly 180,000 clones, about 84% of them appearing once. Sequenced here: PBMCs, sampled after 24 months of ibrutinib treatment. The receptors come from a human donor with chronic lymphocytic leukemia.

This sequence joins TRBV18 and TRBJ2-3, with D possibly matching TRBD2 (6 bases). With 3 bases removed from V and 7 bases from J, the gap between germline ends came to 20 bases. CDR1 KGHSH and CDR2 LQKENI come from the germline V gene. The CDR3 is 16 residues long. The CDR3 coding sequence is TGTGCCAGCTCACCGTCCGGGGGAAGGTTTATAAATACGCAGTATTTT. Its protein is CASSPSGGRFINTQYF.

This clone occurred once. The chain recombines TRBV9 with TRBJ1-2, with TRBD1 as a possible D gene (5 bases). This CDR3 has 12 residues. Looked up from germline, CDR1 is SGDLS and CDR2 is YYNGEE. V was trimmed by 3 bases and J by 12 bases, leaving 15 bases between them. The CDR3: CASSGAGLGHTF. The DNA for the CDR3 is TGTGCCAGCAGCGGTGCAGGGTTGGGCCACACCTTC.

This clone was observed once. CDR3 bases: TGTGCCAGCAGCCCGGGACAGAGAACGGGGGGCTACACCTTC. Translation gives CASSPGQRTGGYTF. The rearrangement links TRBV6-4 to TRBJ1-2; 7 bases agree with TRBD1. V dropped 6 bases and J dropped 8; count of bases not matched to a gene: 12. The length of the CDR3 is 14 residues. The germline CDR1 and CDR2 sequences are MRHNA and SNTAGT.

The chain links TRBV6-1 to TRBJ1-1; perhaps TRBD1 as D (6 bases). Trimming removed 2 bases from V and 3 bases from J, with 10 bases in between. Per germline, CDR1 MNHNS and CDR2 SASEGT. The CDR3 is 14 residues long. The CDR3 bases are TGTGCCAGCAGTGAACTAGCAGGGGACACTGAAGCTTTCTTT. It yields the protein CASSELAGDTEAFF.

The chain has TRBV2 and TRBJ2-5; D unresolved. The V end was cut by 0 bases, the J end by 4 bases, with 6 bases between. This CDR3 comprises 13 residues. The germline CDR1 and CDR2 sequences are SNHLY and FYNNEI. CDR3 protein: CASSEALIETQYF. The CDR3 DNA follows: TGTGCCAGCAGTGAAGCGCTAATAGAGACCCAGTACTTC.

This chain joins TRBV9 and TRBJ1-4, with 7 bases matching TRBD1. The germline gives CDR1 SGDLS, CDR2 YYNGEE. The CDR3 is made up of 15 amino acids. V shed 2 bases, J shed 7 bases, and the junction held 8 bases outside the gene matches. The CDR3, as DNA: TGTGCCAGCAGCGTGCTACAGGGGCGGGGTGAAAAACTGTTTTTT. Protein: CASSVLQGRGEKLFF.

This chain connects TRBV7-2 to TRBJ1-1, with unresolved D. Deletions cut 5 bases from V and 2 bases from J, with 12 bases between. The CDR3 runs to 14 residues. Germline V gene lookup returns CDR1 SGHTA and CDR2 FQGNSA. CDR3 sequence: CASSTRTGNTEAFF. The CDR3 nucleotides read TGTGCCAGCAGCACCCGGACGGGAAACACTGAAGCTTTCTTT.

CDR3 residues: CASSYDFGGAEKTQYF. DNA for the CDR3: TGTGCCAGCAGTTACGACTTCGGGGGGGCCGAGAAGACCCAGTACTTC. This sequence joins TRBV6-5 and TRBJ2-5; 8 bases line up with TRBD2. CDR3 length: 16 amino acids. Germline-derived CDR1 and CDR2 are MNHEY and SVGAGI. Germline trimming cut 2 bases from V and 6 bases from J; bases unmatched to any gene: 11.

The J gene is TRBJ2-5, the V gene TRBV7-2; a possible D gene is TRBD2 (7 bases). Germline V gene lookup returns CDR1 SGHTA and CDR2 FQGNSA. This CDR3 is 13 amino acids long. Deletions cut 10 bases from V and 0 bases from J, with 12 bases between. This CDR3 reads CATGGQNQETQYF. As DNA, the CDR3 is TGTGCCACCGGGGGGCAAAACCAAGAGACCCAGTACTTC.

This chain uses TRBV4-3 with TRBJ2-7; no clear D gene. Germline loops: CDR1 LGHNA, CDR2 YSLEER. The CDR3 has 13 amino acids. With 1 base removed from V and 7 bases from J, the gap between germline ends came to 11 bases. CDR3 loop: CASSQVRTWEQYF. Here the CDR3 DNA reads TGCGCCAGCAGCCAAGTGAGAACCTGGGAGCAGTACTTC.

The chain carries TRBV27 and TRBJ1-5, with 7 bases identical to TRBD1. After removal of 6 bases from V and 9 bases from J, the junction contained 14 bases not matched to a gene. Germline CDR1 MNHEY, CDR2 SMNVEV (reference sequence). The CDR3 is 15 amino acids. DNA of the CDR3: TGTGCCAGCAGAGTGAAAGCAACAGGGGCGTTGCCCCAGCATTTT. Encoded protein: CASRVKATGALPQHF.

This clone was detected once. The chain combines TRBV7-9 with TRBJ2-3; the D gene could be TRBD1 or TRBD2 (5 bases each). The CDR3 sequence is 15 residues long. Trimming removed 0 bases from V and 1 base from J, with 8 bases in between. CDR1 is SEHNR and CDR2 is FQNEAQ in the germline V gene (reference sequence). CDR3 residues: CASSLAVGGTDTQYF. The CDR3 DNA is TGTGCCAGCAGCTTAGCGGTGGGGGGCACAGATACGCAGTATTTT.

The chain joins TRBV29-1 to TRBJ2-1; 10 bases match TRBD2. Germline assignment: CDR1 SQVTM and CDR2 ANQGSEA. Germline trimming cut 4 bases from V and 6 bases from J; bases unmatched to any gene: 3. This CDR3 is 13 amino acids long. CDR3 sequence reads: CSVVRLAGNEQFF. The CDR3 coding sequence is TGCAGCGTTGTAAGACTAGCGGGCAATGAGCAGTTCTTC.

The chain carries TRBV4-1 and TRBJ2-1; TRBD2 agrees at 8 bases. Germline V gives CDR1 MGHRA, CDR2 YSYEKL. With V trimmed by 6 bases and J by 5 bases, 9 bases remained unmatched. This CDR3 is built from 15 residues. Here the CDR3 reads CASRSLSGANNEQFF. The CDR3 DNA sequence: TGCGCCAGCAGATCCCTTAGCGGGGCAAACAATGAGCAGTTCTTC.

This clone was counted a few times. The rearrangement joins TRBV28 to TRBJ2-1; possibly TRBD2 for D (6 bases). This CDR3 comprises 13 residues. Trimming removed 6 bases from V and 7 bases from J, with 13 bases in between. Germline V gives CDR1 MDHEN, CDR2 SYDVKM. This CDR3 is CASRDYSWNEQFF. CDR3 bases: TGTGCCAGCAGGGACTATTCTTGGAATGAGCAGTTCTTC.

The chain employs TRBV4-1 and TRBJ2-7; 8 bases fit TRBD2. The CDR3 sequence is 14 residues long. Losses at the gene ends were 0 bases for V and 6 bases for J; bases not matched to a gene: 4. Germline V lookup: CDR1 MGHRA, CDR2 YSYEKL. In DNA form, the CDR3 reads TGCGCCAGCAGCCAAGAGGGCAGCGGGGGCGAGCAGTACTTC. Translation gives CASSQEGSGGEQYF.

V is TRBV30 and J is TRBJ1-2, with D unclear. V was trimmed by 1 base and J by 1 base, leaving 10 bases between them. The CDR3 runs to 14 residues. Germline V gene lookup returns CDR1 GTSNPN and CDR2 SVGIG (reference sequence). The DNA of the CDR3 is TGTGCCTGGAGTGCTAACGGGGTTAACTATGGCTACACCTTC. This codes for CAWSANGVNYGYTF. Together with reference TRBV30 and TRBJ1-2, the CDR3 gives the full variable domain: SQTIHQWPATLVQPVGSPLSLECTVEGTSNPNLYWYRQAAGRGLQLLFYSVGIGQISSEVPQNLSASRPQDRQFILSSKKLLLSDSGFYLCAWSANGVNYGYTFGSGTRLTVV.